This T cell receptor beta chain was identified during a study of human T cells and chemical hapten exposure. Across the study: DPC 0.01% went on the upper back by patch test, with reading at 6 days. Study-wide points: In the PT1 data, expanded TCR counts showed a positive correlation with patch test score.

As to time point: patch test 1, 2 weeks after DPC sensitization. Treatment of the sample: therapeutic diphenylcyclopropenone sensitization with weekly scalp DPC. TCRdb recomputed calls from the RACE reads with MiXCR, one row per CDR3 protein. The sample carries some 350,000 distinct CDR3 sequences, around 6.9% recorded once. In this sample, this clonotype turned up many times. Its target is unknown. This clonotype was obtained from a woman aged 18 to 35 with alopecia areata. Some clones in this sample may be carry-over from other donors' samples. Here the sequenced sample was whole blood, taken in connection with sensitization to the hapten diphenylcyclopropenone (DPC).

Written as DNA, the CDR3 is TGCAGCGCCCAAAGGGACAGCCTCATGAACACTGAAGCTTTCTTT. It encodes CSAQRDSLMNTEAFF. V gene TRBV29-1 combines with J gene TRBJ1-1; TRBD1 matches at 7 bases. CDR1 and CDR2 from the germline V gene are SQVTM and ANQGSEA. Unmatched junction bases numbered 11, after V lost 7 bases and J lost 0 bases. The CDR3 consists of 15 residues.